The 15 T cell receptor beta chains in this list originate from one sample, sequenced in a study of blood T cell repertoires in COVID-19. Assay used: immunoSEQ multiplex PCR; TCRdb lists only in-frame clones, some missing. The table has roughly 330,000 clones, over 80% seen once; the top ten hold roughly 8.9%. Material: peripheral blood. The receptors were gathered from a man under 40 with COVID-19, enrolled during active disease.

The chain combines TRBV5-1 with TRBJ1-4; 7 nucleotides match TRBD1. The length of the CDR3 is 13 residues. Germline V gene data show CDR1 as SGHRS and CDR2 as YFSETQ. J lost 5 bases, V lost 7 bases, and 5 bases had no gene match. CDR3 sequence reads: CASAGTVNEKLFF. The CDR3 DNA reads as TGCGCCAGCGCTGGGACAGTAAATGAAAAACTGTTTTTT. Full variable domain (rest looked up from reference TRBV5-1 and TRBJ1-4): KAGVTQTPRYLIKTRGQQVTLSCSPISGHRSVSWYQQTPGQGLQFLFEYFSETQRNKGNFPGRFSGRQFSNSRSEMNVSTLELGDSALYLCASAGTVNEKLFFGSGTQLSVL.

This clone was seen only a few times. The chain links TRBV13 to TRBJ2-7, with 8 bases aligning to TRBD1. Germline V lookup: CDR1 PRHDT, CDR2 FYEKMQ (reference sequence). The CDR3 totals 13 residues. The ends lost 4 bases at V and 7 bases at J; junction bases unmatched: 6. CDR3 region: CASSSGQGWEQYF. The CDR3 bases are TGTGCCAGCAGCTCCGGACAGGGTTGGGAGCAGTACTTC. Complete variable domain (other parts from reference TRBV13 and TRBJ2-7): AAGVIQSPRHLIKEKRETATLKCYPIPRHDTVYWYQQGPGQDPQFLISFYEKMQSDKGSIPDRFSAQQFSDYHSELNMSSLELGDSALYFCASSSGQGWEQYFGPGTRLTVT.

V and J are TRBV18 and TRBJ2-7, with 10 nucleotides matching TRBD2. Germline CDR1 and CDR2: KGHSH and LQKENI. The CDR3 sequence is 15 residues long. After removal of 2 bases from V and 1 base from J, the junction contained 2 bases not matched to a gene. In nucleotides, the CDR3 is TGTGCCAGCTCACCAAGACTAGCGGGTTCCTACGAGCAGTACTTC. Its protein is CASSPRLAGSYEQYF.

The V and J genes are TRBV6-5 and TRBJ1-1; 8 nucleotides agree with TRBD1. Germline lookup yields CDR1 MNHEY and CDR2 SVGAGI. V shed 4 bases and J 5 bases; nucleotides not matched to a gene: 9. This CDR3 spans 15 amino acids. The chain's CDR3 is CASSSPDRGPTEAFF. CDR3 nucleotides: TGTGCCAGCAGTTCGCCCGACAGGGGCCCGACTGAAGCTTTCTTT.

The gene calls are TRBV7-8 and TRBJ2-3; 9 bases agree with TRBD2. This CDR3 has 15 amino acids. Unmatched junction bases numbered 15, after V lost 8 bases and J lost 9 bases. Germline CDR1 is SGHVS and CDR2 is FQNEAQ. The CDR3 region is CASGVGSGRLPTQYF. CDR3 DNA sequence: TGTGCCAGCGGTGTGGGTAGCGGGAGATTACCCACGCAGTATTTT. Combining the CDR3 with reference TRBV7-8 and TRBJ2-3 gives the whole variable domain GAGVSQSPRYKVAKRGQDVALRCDPISGHVSLFWYQQALGQGPEFLTYFQNEAQLDKSGLPSDRFFAERPEGSVSTLKIQRTQQEDSAVYLCASGVGSGRLPTQYFGPGTRLTVL.

V usage is TRBV24-1 and J usage is TRBJ1-1, with D unclear. CDR1 and CDR2 (germline): KGHDR, SFDVKD. This CDR3 is built from 13 residues. The V end lost 4 bases, the J end lost 1 base, and 6 bases lay between the germline ends. The CDR3 DNA is TGTGCCACCAGTGACGAGAAGAACACTGAAGCTTTCTTT. It codes for CATSDEKNTEAFF.

V is TRBV6-6 and J is TRBJ2-2, with D perhaps TRBD2 (5 bases). Trimming pared 0 bases from V and 7 bases from J, leaving 6 bases between. Germline V gene data show CDR1 as MNHNY and CDR2 as SVGAGI (reference sequence). The CDR3 has 13 amino acids. CDR3 residues: CASSYSEVGELFF. The CDR3 DNA follows: TGTGCCAGCAGTTACTCGGAGGTCGGGGAGCTGTTTTTT.

The chain couples TRBV27 to TRBJ2-1; D uncertain. Trimming took off 3 bases at V and 1 base at J, with 10 bases between the two ends. Germline lookup yields CDR1 MNHEY and CDR2 SMNVEV (reference sequence). The CDR3 is 15 residues long. The CDR3 bases are TGTGCCAGCAGTTTCGTGGCGGAATCCTACAATGAGCAGTTCTTC. The encoded protein is CASSFVAESYNEQFF.

The chain couples TRBV6-2 or TRBV6-3 to TRBJ2-7, with 10 bases lining up with TRBD1. The CDR3 consists of 14 residues. In germline, CDR1 is MNHEY, CDR2 SVGEGT. Trimming took 0 bases from V and 6 from J; bases not matched to a gene: 2. In nucleotides, the CDR3 is TGTGCCAGCAGTTACTCGACAGGGGGCGGCGAGCAGTACTTC. Protein: CASSYSTGGGEQYF.

The table lists this clone with a few counts. CDR3 sequence: CASSFTGALPYEQYF. The CDR3 bases are TGTGCCAGCAGCTTTACAGGGGCCTTGCCCTACGAGCAGTACTTC. The V and J genes are TRBV11-1 and TRBJ2-7; TRBD1 agrees at 7 bases. The germline CDR1 and CDR2 sequences are SGHAT and FQDESV (reference sequence). The V gene end was trimmed by 3 bases and the J gene end by 2 bases; junction bases not matched to a gene: 7. The CDR3 consists of 15 residues.

DNA for the CDR3: TGTGCCAGCAGTAGGGGAAAGGCCTACGAGCAGTACTTC. This gives the protein CASSRGKAYEQYF. The chain links TRBV12-3 or TRBV12-4 to TRBJ2-7; maybe TRBD1 (5 bases). The V end lost 5 bases, the J end lost 2 bases, and 10 bases lay between the germline ends. CDR3 length: 13 amino acids.

In regard to this clone: Other DNA sequences in the sample encode the same CDR3. The chain's CDR3 is CASSPGTGGYQETQYF. CDR3 sequence (DNA): TGCGCCAGCAGCCCGGGGACAGGGGGCTATCAGGAGACCCAGTACTTC. This sequence joins TRBV5-1 and TRBJ2-5, with 12 bases that match TRBD1. CDR1 and CDR2 from the germline V gene are SGHRS and YFSETQ. This CDR3 comprises 16 residues. V lost 4 bases, J lost 5 bases, and 9 bases stayed unmatched.

The chain links TRBV5-6 to TRBJ1-4, with 12 bases that match TRBD1. CDR1 and CDR2 from the germline V gene are SGHDT and YYEEEE. The junction had 4 bases not matched to a gene; V was cut back by 3 bases and J by 4 bases. This CDR3 spans 16 amino acids. The CDR3: CASSWGQGALNEKLFF. In DNA form, the CDR3 reads TGTGCCAGCAGCTGGGGACAGGGGGCGCTTAATGAAAAACTGTTTTTT.

The chain is built from TRBV7-3 and TRBJ2-1; 11 bases agree with TRBD2. From germline, CDR1 is SGHTA and CDR2 FQGTGA. The ends lost 4 bases at V and 6 bases at J; junction bases unmatched: 8. CDR3 size: 16 residues. The CDR3 loop reads CASSSQGTSGVNEQFF. CDR3 in DNA: TGTGCCAGCAGCTCTCAGGGGACTAGCGGTGTCAATGAGCAGTTCTTC.

In its sample, this clone was seen a few times. V and J are TRBV5-5 and TRBJ2-5; TRBD1 matches at 7 bases. V lost 5 bases to trimming and J lost 1 base; unmatched junction nucleotides: 2. Germline V gene lookup returns CDR1 SGHKS and CDR2 YYEKEE (reference sequence). This CDR3 has 13 residues. The CDR3 sequence: CASRQGPQETQYF. The CDR3 region has the DNA TGTGCCAGCAGACAGGGGCCCCAAGAGACCCAGTACTTC.